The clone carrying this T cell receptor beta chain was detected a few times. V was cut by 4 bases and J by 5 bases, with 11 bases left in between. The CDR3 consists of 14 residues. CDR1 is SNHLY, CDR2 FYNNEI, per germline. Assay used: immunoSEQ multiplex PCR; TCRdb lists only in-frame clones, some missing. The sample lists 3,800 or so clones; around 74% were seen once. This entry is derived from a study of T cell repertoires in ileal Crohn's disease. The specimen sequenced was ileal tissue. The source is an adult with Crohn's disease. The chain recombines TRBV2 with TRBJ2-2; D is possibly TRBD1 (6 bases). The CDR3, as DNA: TGTGCCAGCAGTGGCCAGGGGTTTACCGGGGAGCTGTTTTTT. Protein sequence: CASSGQGFTGELFF.